This T cell receptor beta chain was identified in a study of monozygotic twins with inflammatory bowel disease. Findings and limits, study-wide: Researchers report that IBD patients shared fewer clonotypes with others than healthy twins, especially amid disease activity.

On this clonotype itself: Antigen specificity is unknown.

The germline V gene has CDR1 MDHEN and CDR2 SYDVKM. The CDR3 totals 16 residues. Each donor gave about 2.7 ml of peripheral blood. TCRdb reanalyzed the 5' RACE reads and collapses them to one entry per CDR3 protein, without DNA. The table for this sample gives roughly 100,000 distinct CDR3 sequences. This chain links TRBV28 with TRBJ1-3; there is no DNA to check the TCRdb D call of TRBD1. What was sequenced was blood. The TCR comes from a human donor with ulcerative colitis or Crohn's disease, or a healthy co-twin of an affected twin (not recorded which). CDR3 sequence reads: CASSFTGQGSGNTIYF.